This TCR beta chain originates from a study of OX40 agonist ivuxolimab in advanced cancers. Background on the study: Three patients, one with hepatocellular carcinoma and two with cutaneous melanoma, achieved partial responses. Points from the study as a whole: CD4+ and CD8+ blood T cells expanded clonally by week 6 at 0.1 to 3.0 mg/kg.

The CDR3 has 16 residues. Germline values: CDR1 MGHRA, CDR2 YSYEKL. The trim removed 4 bases at V and 1 base at J, leaving 10 bases unmatched. This clone is labeled medium-sized. Its specificity is not known. Clones were sequenced by immunoSEQ multiplex PCR, and TCRdb holds only the in-frame ones, with some missing. Of approximately 38,000 clones listed, approximately 79% are singletons. The source material was CD4+ or CD8+ T cells sorted from blood, sampled in a trial of the OX40 agonist ivuxolimab. This clonotype was sampled from an adult with an advanced solid tumor such as melanoma, head and neck, liver or kidney cancer. The chain combines TRBV4-1 with TRBJ2-7; 7 bases map to TRBD2. DNA of the CDR3: TGCGCCAGCAGCCCGGGGCGACTAGCCGGATCCTACGAGCAGTACTTC. Its protein product is CASSPGRLAGSYEQYF.